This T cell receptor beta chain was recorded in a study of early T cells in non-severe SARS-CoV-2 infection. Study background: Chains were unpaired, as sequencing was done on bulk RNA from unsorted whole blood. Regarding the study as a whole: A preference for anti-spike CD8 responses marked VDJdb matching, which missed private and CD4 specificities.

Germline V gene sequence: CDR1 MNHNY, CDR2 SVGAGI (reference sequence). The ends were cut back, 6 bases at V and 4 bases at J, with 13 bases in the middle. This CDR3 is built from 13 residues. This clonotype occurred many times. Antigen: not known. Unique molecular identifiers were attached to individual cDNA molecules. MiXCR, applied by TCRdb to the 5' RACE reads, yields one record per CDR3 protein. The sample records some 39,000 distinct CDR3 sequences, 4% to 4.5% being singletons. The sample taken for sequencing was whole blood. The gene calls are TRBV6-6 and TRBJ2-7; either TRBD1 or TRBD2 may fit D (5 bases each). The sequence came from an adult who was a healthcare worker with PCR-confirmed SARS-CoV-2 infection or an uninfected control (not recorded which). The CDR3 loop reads CASRWGFGYEQYF. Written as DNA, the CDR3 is TGTGCCAGCAGGTGGGGGTTCGGGTACGAGCAGTACTTC.